A selection of T cell receptor beta chains follows, all from one sample in a study of monozygotic twins with cystic fibrosis. The method was immunoSEQ multiplex PCR; TCRdb's version includes in-frame clones alone and lacks a portion of them. The repertoire consists of fewer than 30,000 clones, with about nine tenths occurring once and the leading ten covering about 0.54%. The source material was blood. All receptors come from a girl under 10 years old with cystic fibrosis. Both conserved end residues are part of each CDR3. Each record gives: CDR3 protein, CDR3 DNA, clone size, V gene, J gene, D gene. A D gene is named only where the DNA matches it firmly. A clone size is listed for some rows: how often the clone was seen (once, few, many), or a class if it is expanded.

CDR3aa: CASSPRGEGISPLHF
CDR3nt: TGTGCCAGCAGCCCCAGGGGCGAAGGAATATCACCCCTCCACTTT
abundance: NA
v_gene: TRBV6-5
j_gene: TRBJ1-6
d_gene: NA

CDR3aa: CATSPSGGPSYEQYF
CDR3nt: TGTGCCACCAGTCCTAGCGGGGGGCCCTCCTACGAGCAGTACTTC
abundance: NA
v_gene: TRBV15
j_gene: TRBJ2-7
d_gene: TRBD2

CDR3aa: CASSDRGVGGYTF
CDR3nt: TGTGCCAGTTCAGACAGGGGAGTAGGAGGCTACACCTTC
abundance: NA
v_gene: TRBV19
j_gene: TRBJ1-2
d_gene: TRBD1

CDR3aa: CASSQAPPGAGGYTF
CDR3nt: TGCGCCAGCAGCCAAGCCCCCCCAGGGGCCGGGGGCTACACCTTC
abundance: NA
v_gene: TRBV4-1
j_gene: TRBJ1-2
d_gene: NA

CDR3aa: CASSQEAGGYEQYF
CDR3nt: TGTGCCAGCAGCCAAGAGGCCGGGGGCTACGAGCAGTACTTC
abundance: NA
v_gene: TRBV4-2
j_gene: TRBJ2-7
d_gene: NA

CDR3aa: CASSDGRGNTEAFF
CDR3nt: TGTGCCAGCAGCGACGGTAGGGGGAACACTGAAGCTTTCTTT
abundance: once
v_gene: TRBV7-9
j_gene: TRBJ1-1
d_gene: NA

CDR3aa: CASSDRGREQFF
CDR3nt: TGTGCCAGCAGTGACAGGGGAAGGGAGCAGTTCTTC
abundance: NA
v_gene: TRBV27
j_gene: TRBJ2-1
d_gene: TRBD1

CDR3aa: CASSQSRADGGNTEAFF
CDR3nt: TGCGCCAGCAGCCAATCCCGCGCCGACGGCGGAAACACTGAAGCTTTCTTT
abundance: NA
v_gene: TRBV4-1
j_gene: TRBJ1-1
d_gene: NA

CDR3aa: CASSRLGAYEQYF
CDR3nt: TGTGCCAGCAGTCGCCTCGGGGCCTACGAGCAGTACTTC
abundance: NA
v_gene: TRBV6-5
j_gene: TRBJ2-7
d_gene: NA

CDR3aa: CASSTRQRRNTEAFF
CDR3nt: TGTGCCAGCAGCACACGACAGCGGCGAAACACTGAAGCTTTCTTT
abundance: NA
v_gene: TRBV9
j_gene: TRBJ1-1
d_gene: NA

CDR3aa: CASSGGPSSYNEQFF
CDR3nt: TGTGCCAGCAGTGGCGGCCCGAGCTCCTACAATGAGCAGTTCTTC
abundance: NA
v_gene: TRBV2
j_gene: TRBJ2-1
d_gene: NA

CDR3aa: CASSQGGRMNTEAFF
CDR3nt: TGTGCCAGCTCACAGGGAGGGCGCATGAACACTGAAGCTTTCTTT
abundance: NA
v_gene: TRBV18
j_gene: TRBJ1-1
d_gene: NA

CDR3aa: CASSEVGQGNSPLHF
CDR3nt: TGTGCCAGCAGTGAAGTCGGACAGGGGAATTCACCCCTCCACTTT
abundance: NA
v_gene: TRBV6-1
j_gene: TRBJ1-6
d_gene: TRBD1

CDR3aa: CASRSGTEAFF
CDR3nt: TGTGCCAGCAGGTCGGGTACTGAAGCTTTCTTT
abundance: NA
v_gene: TRBV27
j_gene: TRBJ1-1
d_gene: NA

CDR3aa: CASSQVGGYGYTF
CDR3nt: TGCGCCAGCAGCCAAGTTGGGGGGTATGGCTACACCTTC
abundance: NA
v_gene: TRBV4-1
j_gene: TRBJ1-2
d_gene: NA

CDR3aa: CASSSAGGLFF
CDR3nt: TGTGCCAGCAGTTCTGCGGGTGGGCTGTTTTTT
abundance: once
v_gene: TRBV2
j_gene: TRBJ2-2
d_gene: NA

CDR3aa: CASSQDLRGWYEQYF
CDR3nt: TGCGCCAGCAGCCAAGATCTCAGGGGTTGGTACGAGCAGTACTTC
abundance: few
v_gene: TRBV4-1
j_gene: TRBJ2-7
d_gene: NA

CDR3aa: CASAGWGSGELFF
CDR3nt: TGTGCCAGCGCTGGCTGGGGTTCCGGGGAGCTGTTTTTT
abundance: NA
v_gene: TRBV2
j_gene: TRBJ2-2
d_gene: NA

CDR3aa: CATFTDSGNTIYF
CDR3nt: TGTGCCACCTTCACAGACTCTGGAAACACCATATATTTT
abundance: NA
v_gene: TRBV6-5
j_gene: TRBJ1-3
d_gene: NA

CDR3aa: CASSLMGSTGELFF
CDR3nt: TGTGCCAGCAGCTTAATGGGGAGCACCGGGGAGCTGTTTTTT
abundance: once
v_gene: TRBV7-3
j_gene: TRBJ2-2
d_gene: NA

CDR3aa: CASSSWGTGPFYEQYF
CDR3nt: TGCGCCAGCAGCTCGTGGGGGACAGGGCCCTTCTACGAGCAGTACTTC
abundance: NA
v_gene: TRBV5-1
j_gene: TRBJ2-7
d_gene: TRBD1

CDR3aa: CASSANQGVNTEAFF
CDR3nt: TGTGCCAGCAGTGCCAATCAGGGGGTTAACACTGAAGCTTTCTTT
abundance: NA
v_gene: TRBV6-1
j_gene: TRBJ1-1
d_gene: TRBD1

CDR3aa: CASSTGTSVYNEQFF
CDR3nt: TGTGCCAGCAGCACCGGGACTAGCGTCTACAATGAGCAGTTCTTC
abundance: NA
v_gene: TRBV6-5
j_gene: TRBJ2-1
d_gene: TRBD2

CDR3aa: CSVESTSGGVGYEQYF
CDR3nt: TGCAGCGTTGAGTCGACTAGCGGGGGAGTGGGCTACGAGCAGTACTTC
abundance: NA
v_gene: TRBV29-1
j_gene: TRBJ2-7
d_gene: TRBD2

CDR3aa: CASRFMGYGYTF
CDR3nt: TGTGCCAGTAGGTTCATGGGCTATGGCTACACCTTC
abundance: NA
v_gene: TRBV19
j_gene: TRBJ1-2
d_gene: NA

CDR3aa: CAWSTGGRNSPLHF
CDR3nt: TGTGCCTGGAGTACAGGGGGCCGGAATTCACCCCTCCACTTT
abundance: NA
v_gene: TRBV30
j_gene: TRBJ1-6
d_gene: TRBD1

CDR3aa: CASSFNGQGGNEQFF
CDR3nt: TGTGCCAGCAGCTTTAACGGACAGGGCGGCAATGAGCAGTTCTTC
abundance: NA
v_gene: TRBV7-2
j_gene: TRBJ2-1
d_gene: TRBD1

CDR3aa: CAITSGGGYTF
CDR3nt: TGTGCCATCACGTCCGGGGGTGGCTACACCTTC
abundance: NA
v_gene: TRBV10-3
j_gene: TRBJ1-2
d_gene: NA

CDR3aa: CATSRPPRTSGYDNEQFF
CDR3nt: TGTGCCACCAGCAGACCCCCCCGAACTAGCGGGTATGACAATGAGCAGTTCTTC
abundance: NA
v_gene: TRBV15
j_gene: TRBJ2-1
d_gene: TRBD2

CDR3aa: CASSLYVQYF
CDR3nt: TGTGCCAGCAGCCTTTACGTGCAGTACTTC
abundance: NA
v_gene: TRBV6-1
j_gene: TRBJ2-7
d_gene: NA

CDR3aa: CASRPISSLWGRGMNTEAFF
CDR3nt: TGTGCCAGCAGGCCGATAAGTTCCTTGTGGGGGCGCGGGATGAACACTGAAGCTTTCTTT
abundance: NA
v_gene: TRBV13
j_gene: TRBJ1-1
d_gene: NA

CDR3aa: CASSLKSELRSYEQYF
CDR3nt: TGTGCCAGCAGCTTGAAATCGGAACTCCGCTCCTACGAGCAGTACTTC
abundance: NA
v_gene: TRBV5-4
j_gene: TRBJ2-7
d_gene: NA